The entry that follows covers one T cell receptor (beta chain) sequence. The record originates from a study of blood T cell repertoires in COVID-19. Looking at the study overall: The analysed material was cDNA or gDNA that came from T cells, B-cell-depleted T cells, or PBMCs.

This CDR3 is built from 16 residues. V dropped 1 base and J dropped 9; count of bases not matched to a gene: 9. Original processing notes: Using reference gene primer amplification, nucleated cell counts were estimated. The data were produced by immunoSEQ multiplex PCR, yet TCRdb's version contains in-frame clones alone and is incomplete. The DNA was the basis for D and trimming; V, J and clone size are from that table. Of about 110,000 clones in the sample, around 74% are singletons; the top ten hold less than 10%. The J gene is TRBJ1-6, the V gene TRBV23-1; 7 bases are shared with TRBD1. Being an ORF, TRBV23-1 has a function that is uncertain. The sequencing input was peripheral blood. The sequence was obtained from a woman in her fifties or sixties with acute or convalescent COVID-19. The CDR3 DNA is TGCGCCAGCAGTCAATTAAGGAACACAGGGGTTTCACCCCTCCACTTT. This sequence encodes CASSQLRNTGVSPLHF.